This TCR beta chain was observed in a study of T cell clonality in common variable immunodeficiency. Broader study findings: In common variable immunodeficiency, TCR beta chains reportedly carried fewer deletions and N-nucleotide insertions. Compared with controls, CVID subjects had fewer shared TCRbeta clones.

Per the germline V gene, CDR1 is SGHTA and CDR2 is FQGTGA. This CDR3 has 15 residues. Trimming at V came to 4 bases and at J to 4 bases, leaving 4 bases not matched to a gene. For at least one year, all CVID subjects received replacement immunoglobulin. Each donor provided about 5 to 8.5 ml of heparinized whole blood. TCRdb's copy holds only in-frame clones and misses some; the assay was immunoSEQ multiplex PCR. The record shows about 30,000 clones for this sample, with no singletons present. This clone has more than one count but fewer than ten. Its antigen is not identified. The read stops 3 residues short of the end of the CDR3; the missing end is completed from the germline J gene.

The receptor was derived from a human donor with common variable immunodeficiency. Sequenced material: peripheral blood mononuclear cells. The chain recombines TRBV7-3 with TRBJ2-3; 11 positions agree with TRBD2. This chain's CDR3 is CASSSLAGGSDTQYF. The DNA read from the CDR3 is TGTGCCAGCAGCTCTCTAGCGGGGGGATCAGATACG. Looking up the rest from reference TRBV7-3 and TRBJ2-3 gives the full variable domain: GAGVSQTPSNKVTEKGKYVELRCDPISGHTALYWYRQSLGQGPEFLIYFQGTGAADDSGLPNDRFFAVRPEGSVSTLKIQRTERGDSAVYLCASSSLAGGSDTQYFGPGTRLTVL.